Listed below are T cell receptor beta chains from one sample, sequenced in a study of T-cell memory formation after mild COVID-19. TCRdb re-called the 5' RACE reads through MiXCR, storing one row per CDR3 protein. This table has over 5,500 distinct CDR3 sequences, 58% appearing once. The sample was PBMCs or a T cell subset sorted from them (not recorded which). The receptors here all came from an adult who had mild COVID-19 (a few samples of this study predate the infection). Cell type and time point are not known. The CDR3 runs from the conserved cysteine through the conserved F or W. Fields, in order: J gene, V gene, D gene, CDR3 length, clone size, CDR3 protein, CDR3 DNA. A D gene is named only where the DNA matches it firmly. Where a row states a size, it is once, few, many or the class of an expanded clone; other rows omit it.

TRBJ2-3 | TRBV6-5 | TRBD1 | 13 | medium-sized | CASRGQGGDTQYF | TGTGCCAGCAGGGGACAGGGGGGAGATACGCAGTATTTT
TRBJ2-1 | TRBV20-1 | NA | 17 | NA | CSASGLIADTKYNEQFF | TGCAGTGCTAGTGGCCTCATAGCAGACACTAAATACAATGAGCAGTTCTTC
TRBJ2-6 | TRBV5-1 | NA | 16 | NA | CASSLPTSSGANVLTF | TGCGCCAGCAGCCTACCTACAAGCTCTGGGGCCAACGTCCTGACTTTC
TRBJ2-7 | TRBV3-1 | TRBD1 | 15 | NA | CASSQTGTGRYEQYF | TGTGCCAGCAGCCAAACCGGGACAGGGAGGTACGAGCAGTACTTC
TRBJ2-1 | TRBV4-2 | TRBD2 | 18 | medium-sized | CASSPWTSGENSYNEQFF | TGTGCCAGCAGCCCTTGGACTAGCGGGGAGAACTCCTACAATGAGCAGTTCTTC
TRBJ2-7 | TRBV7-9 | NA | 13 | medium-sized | CASRGDPRNGQYF | TGTGCCTCCCGGGGAGACCCCAGAAACGGGCAGTACTTC
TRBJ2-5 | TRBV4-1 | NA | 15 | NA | CASSQLLSVKETQYF | TGCGCCAGCAGCCAACTTCTCTCAGTGAAAGAGACCCAGTACTTC
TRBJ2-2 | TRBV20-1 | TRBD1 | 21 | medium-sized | CSARDRSGLGQGALNTGELFF | TGCAGTGCTAGAGATCGATCGGGGCTGGGACAGGGGGCATTGAACACCGGGGAGCTGTTTTTT
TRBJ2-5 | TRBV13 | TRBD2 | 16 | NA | CASSPRRAGVGETQYF | TGTGCCAGCAGCCCTCGCCGAGCGGGGGTGGGAGAGACCCAGTACTTC
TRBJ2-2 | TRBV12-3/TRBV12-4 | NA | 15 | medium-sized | CASRPSGTSTGELFF | TGTGCCAGCAGACCGTCCGGGACCTCCACCGGGGAGCTGTTTTTT
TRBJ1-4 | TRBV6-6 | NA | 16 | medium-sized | CASSYLRGKDREKLFF | TGTGCCAGCAGTTACTTGAGGGGGAAGGATAGGGAAAAACTGTTTTTT
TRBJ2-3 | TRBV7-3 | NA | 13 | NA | CASSKGQGDTQYF | TGTGCCAGCAGTAAGGGGCAGGGGGATACGCAGTATTTT
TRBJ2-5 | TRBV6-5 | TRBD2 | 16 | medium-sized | CASSYGRGGQRETQYF | TGTGCCAGCAGTTACGGCCGGGGGGGCCAAAGAGAGACCCAGTACTTC
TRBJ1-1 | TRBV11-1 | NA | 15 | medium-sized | CASTREQGLWTEAFF | TGTGCCAGCACCCGAGAACAGGGTTTGTGGACTGAAGCTTTCTTT
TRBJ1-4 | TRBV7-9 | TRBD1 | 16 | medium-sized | CASSLGQGRTNEKLFF | TGTGCCAGCAGCCTTGGACAGGGGAGAACTAATGAAAAACTGTTTTTT
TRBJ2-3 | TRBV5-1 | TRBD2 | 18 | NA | CASSLDSGGAIGTDTQYF | TGCGCCAGCAGCTTGGATAGCGGGGGGGCGATCGGGACAGATACGCAGTATTTT